Listed below are T cell receptor beta chains from one sample, sequenced in a study of shared clonotypes between healthy human individuals. Produced via immunoSEQ multiplex PCR; TCRdb's table is partial and in-frame only. The table lists nearly 750,000 clones, about two thirds of them singletons. Sequencing input: memory CD4+ T cells sorted from blood. Receptor source: a woman aged 30 to 39 in good health. CDR3s include the opening cysteine and the closing phenylalanine or tryptophan. A D gene is named only where the DNA matches it firmly. Size values are once, few and many counts, or a class for expanded clones, and some rows have none.

NA	TRBD1	TRBV30	TRBJ1-1	TGTGCCTGGACTGGCCGGACAGGCTCTCGCTCGGAGACTGAAGCTTTCTTT	CAWTGRTGSRSETEAFF
NA	NA	TRBV6-5	TRBJ1-2	TGTGCCAGCAGCCATGACGGGACGAGTTATGGCTACACCTTC	CASSHDGTSYGYTF
NA	TRBD2	TRBV19	TRBJ2-7	TGTGCCAGTAGTATCAGACTAGCGGGAGGCGAGCAGTACTTC	CASSIRLAGGEQYF
NA	TRBD2	TRBV11-2	TRBJ2-2	TGTGCCAGCAGCTTAGATCGCGGACTAGCGGGAACGGGGGAGCTGTTTTTT	CASSLDRGLAGTGELFF
NA	TRBD2	TRBV25-1	TRBJ2-7	TGTGCCAGCAGTGGATATAGCGGGAATAGTTACGAGCAGTACTTC	CASSGYSGNSYEQYF
NA	NA	TRBV6-1	TRBJ2-4	TGTGCCAGCGCCAGAGGCGGAAACATTCAGTACTTC	CASARGGNIQYF
NA	NA	TRBV6-1	TRBJ1-2	TGTGCCAGCAGTGAAGCGCTTGACTCACCTAACTATGGCTACACCTTC	CASSEALDSPNYGYTF
many	NA	TRBV9	TRBJ2-6	TGTGCCAGCAGCTCTAATCTAGGGAGCTCTGGGGCCAACGTCCTGACTTTC	CASSSNLGSSGANVLTF
NA	NA	TRBV12-5	TRBJ2-1	TGTGCTAGTGGTTTGGGGATGGCCGACAATGAGCAGTTCTTC	CASGLGMADNEQFF
NA	TRBD1	TRBV18	TRBJ2-7	TGTGCCAGCTCAGCCGGACAGGGAGGCTACGAGCAGTACTTC	CASSAGQGGYEQYF
NA	NA	TRBV19	TRBJ2-7	TGTGCCAGTAGTATCAACGGGGCCAGGGGTGAGCAGTACTTC	CASSINGARGEQYF
NA	NA	TRBV2	TRBJ1-5	TGTGCCAGCAGCTCCGTACTGGGACCAAATCAGCCCCAGCATTTT	CASSSVLGPNQPQHF
NA	NA	TRBV14	TRBJ2-6	TGTGCCAGCAGCCTCAGGGTCTTTGGGGCCAACGTCCTGACTTTC	CASSLRVFGANVLTF
NA	NA	TRBV7-6	TRBJ2-5	TGTGCCAGCAGCTTAGCAACCTGGGGAGAGACCCAGTACTTC	CASSLATWGETQYF
NA	TRBD2	TRBV2	TRBJ2-2	TGTGCCAGCAGCCCTAGACTAGCGGGGGAGCTGTTTTTT	CASSPRLAGELFF
NA	NA	TRBV30	TRBJ2-7	TGTGCCTGGAGTGTATTTGGCAGGGGGGGCTACGAGCAGTACTTC	CAWSVFGRGGYEQYF
NA	NA	TRBV2	TRBJ1-4	TGTGCCAGCACGAGCAGGGCCGGTAATGAAAAACTGTTTTTT	CASTSRAGNEKLFF
NA	NA	TRBV7-9	TRBJ1-1	TGTGCCAGCAGCTTGTCGAGGGCGGGGAACACTGAAGCTTTCTTT	CASSLSRAGNTEAFF
NA	NA	TRBV6-1	TRBJ2-2	TGTGCCAGCAGTGGGCAGGGGACCGGGGAGCTGTTTTTT	CASSGQGTGELFF
NA	TRBD1	TRBV29-1	TRBJ1-2	TGCAGCGTTGAAGACAGACAGGGGGCATCTGGCTACACCTTC	CSVEDRQGASGYTF
NA	NA	TRBV19	TRBJ1-2	TGTGCCAGTAGTCGGACTAAAGCTAACTATGGCTACACCTTC	CASSRTKANYGYTF
NA	TRBD1	TRBV5-6	TRBJ2-7	TGTGCCACCCAGACAGGGGGTTCCTACGAGCAGTACTTC	CATQTGGSYEQYF
NA	TRBD1	TRBV27	TRBJ1-5	TGTGCCAGCAGACCGGGACAGGGGGCTCTTCAGCCCCAGCATTTT	CASRPGQGALQPQHF
NA	TRBD2	TRBV6-5	TRBJ2-7	TGTGCCAGCAGTTTTAGGCGGGAGGGCCACGAGCAGTACTTC	CASSFRREGHEQYF
NA	TRBD1	TRBV5-4	TRBJ2-7	TGTGCCAGCAGCTTGGCCGGGACAGATTACGAGCAGTACTTC	CASSLAGTDYEQYF
NA	NA	TRBV7-3	TRBJ2-6	TGTGCCAGCAGCTTCAGTACCGGCTCTGGGGCCAACGTCCTGACTTTC	CASSFSTGSGANVLTF
NA	NA	TRBV15	TRBJ1-1	TGTGCCACCAGCGTTACAGGGACTGAAGCTTTCTTT	CATSVTGTEAFF
NA	TRBD1	TRBV5-1	TRBJ1-2	TGCGCCAGCAGCTTGCCGTCCGTCAGGGGGCCCCAACGGGCTAACTATGGCTACACCTTC	CASSLPSVRGPQRANYGYTF
NA	NA	TRBV29-1	TRBJ1-4	TGCAGCGTAGCTATCTTGGAAAAACTGTTTTTT	CSVAILEKLFF
NA	NA	TRBV6-5	TRBJ1-2	TGTGCCAGCAGTTACGAAGGGGATGGCTACACCTTC	CASSYEGDGYTF
few	NA	TRBV6-1	TRBJ1-3	TGTGCCAGCAGGGGGAACACCATATATTTT	CASRGNTIYF
NA	NA	TRBV6-5	TRBJ2-1	TGTGCCAGCAGTTACTCAAACTCCTACAATGAGCAGTTCTTC	CASSYSNSYNEQFF
NA	NA	TRBV2	TRBJ1-2	TGTGCCAGCAAAGTCCTGGACGGGAACGGCTACACCTTC	CASKVLDGNGYTF
NA	TRBD2	TRBV12-5	TRBJ2-1	TGTGCTAGTGGTTTGGTTCTAGCGGGAGGGCCTCACAATGAGCAGTTCTTC	CASGLVLAGGPHNEQFF
NA	NA	TRBV18	TRBJ2-1	TGTGCCAGCTCCCAGGGGTGGTTAGGCTACAATGAGCAGTTCTTC	CASSQGWLGYNEQFF
NA	NA	TRBV9	TRBJ2-7	TGTGCCAGCAGCCCTACCCCCGGGACAACCTACGAGCAGTACTTC	CASSPTPGTTYEQYF
NA	NA	TRBV25-1	TRBJ1-1	TGTGCCAGCAGTGGGGGCCCGAAGAACACTGAAGCTTTCTTT	CASSGGPKNTEAFF
NA	NA	TRBV19	TRBJ2-2	TGTGCCAGTACTTTTGGGGGGCGTACCACCGGGGAGCTGTTTTTT	CASTFGGRTTGELFF
NA	TRBD1	TRBV6-5	TRBJ2-7	TGTGCCAGCACCAGACAGGGGAGCACCTACGAGCAGTACTTC	CASTRQGSTYEQYF
NA	NA	TRBV7-8	TRBJ1-4	TGTGCCAGCAGCTTATCAGGGGTTCTTTCCTTAGCTAATGAAAAACTGTTTTTT	CASSLSGVLSLANEKLFF
few	TRBD1	TRBV7-9	TRBJ1-4	TGTGCCAGCAGCTTACGGACAGGGGCGCTTAATAATGAAAAACTGTTTTTT	CASSLRTGALNNEKLFF
NA	NA	TRBV27	TRBJ1-5	TGTGCCAGCAGTTATTCGTGGGGGTCCAATCAGCCCCAGCATTTT	CASSYSWGSNQPQHF
NA	TRBD2	TRBV7-2	TRBJ2-5	TGTGCCAGCAGCTCCCGCCGGACTAGCGTACAAGAGACCCAGTACTTC	CASSSRRTSVQETQYF
NA	NA	TRBV7-4	TRBJ2-2	TGTGCCAGCAGCCCACTAGGCTTAAACACCGGGGAGCTGTTTTTT	CASSPLGLNTGELFF
NA	TRBD1	TRBV29-1	TRBJ1-1	TGCAGCGTTTGGACAGGCAACACTGAAGCTTTCTTT	CSVWTGNTEAFF
NA	TRBD2	TRBV18	TRBJ2-7	TGTGCCAGCTCACCACGGCGGGAGCCCGAGCAGTACTTC	CASSPRREPEQYF
NA	NA	TRBV18	TRBJ2-5	TGTGCCAGCTCACCACTGAGAGGGACTTCAAAAGAGACCCAGTACTTC	CASSPLRGTSKETQYF
NA	TRBD1	TRBV2	TRBJ1-4	TGTGCCAGCAGGACACAGGGGGCAAGTGAAAAACTGTTTTTT	CASRTQGASEKLFF
NA	TRBD1	TRBV5-1	TRBJ1-2	TGCGCCAGCAGCATTACAGGGGGCGCGGGGTATGGCTACACCTTC	CASSITGGAGYGYTF
NA	TRBD2	TRBV15	TRBJ2-1	TGTGCCACCAGCAGTATAGCGGGAGGTCGGAATGAGCAGTTCTTC	CATSSIAGGRNEQFF
NA	NA	TRBV5-5	TRBJ2-7	TGTGCCAGCAGCTTGAACACAGCATCCACCTACGAGCAGTACTTC	CASSLNTASTYEQYF
few	NA	TRBV5-6	TRBJ2-7	TGTGCCAGCAGCTTGGCCCCTCCTCGCGAGCAGTACTTC	CASSLAPPREQYF
few	NA	TRBV11-2	TRBJ1-5	TGTGCCAGCAGCTTAGATCGTGGGCAGCCCCAGCATTTT	CASSLDRGQPQHF
NA	TRBD1	TRBV5-6	TRBJ1-3	TGTGCCAGCAGCTTCACAGGGGTCGGAAACACCATATATTTT	CASSFTGVGNTIYF
NA	NA	TRBV30	TRBJ2-5	TGTGCCTGGAGTGTCGAAGGTTCATTTCGGGAGACCCAGTACTTC	CAWSVEGSFRETQYF
NA	TRBD2	TRBV28	TRBJ2-1	TGTGCCAGCAGCCCGCCCGGGGCTAGCGGGAGTAATGAGCAGTTCTTC	CASSPPGASGSNEQFF